Given below is one T cell receptor (beta chain) in context. These data come from a study of T-cell reconstitution after alpha-beta-depleted transplantation in children. Unique molecular identifiers featured in how the TCRbeta library was prepared. In TCRdb, the PCR reads were re-called with MiXCR into one record per CDR3 protein. The sample includes around 370,000 distinct CDR3 sequences, over 9% of them seen just once. The ends were cut back, 0 bases at V and 7 bases at J, with 13 bases in the middle. Germline values: CDR1 LGHDT, CDR2 YNNKEL (reference sequence). This CDR3 is built from 14 residues. The receptor was isolated from a human donor who donated a stem cell graft to a child with acute lymphoblastic leukemia. The V call is TRBV3-1, the J call TRBJ2-7; D not certain. The specimen was PBMCs from the stem cell graft donor, collected from the stem cell graft. CDR3 in amino acids: CASSQEATVREQYF. The CDR3 region has the DNA TGTGCCAGCAGCCAAGAGGCAACCGTACGTGAGCAGTACTTC.